This T cell receptor (beta chain) stems from a study of beta chain features in type 1 diabetes (dated by TCRdb to 2016 to 2018). General notes on the study: Patients and healthy donors did not differ in mean age, gender distribution, total cell number or subset yield. A total of about 100,000,000 sorted cells were examined across all samples, and RNA yield correlated strongly with the number of cells per subset. The study compared the TCRB repertoires of sorted circulating CD4+ T cell subsets in recently diagnosed type 1 diabetes patients with those in matched healthy donors. Regulatory and stem cell-like memory subsets were obtained from only 8 patients and roughly eight healthy donors, while naive and central memory subsets were obtained from all 30 or so donors.

This clone has only a few counts. Its binding antigen is unknown. Per-nucleotide qualities are absent, and no much larger clonotype sits a single base away. V is cut by 0 bases and J by 7 bases, and the space between the germline ends is 6 bases. CDR1 is given as GTSNPN and CDR2 as SVGIG, both from the germline V gene (reference sequence). The CDR3 holds 12 amino acids from the cysteine to the phenylalanine. Only CDR3 DNA remains: 36 bases, in frame from the first base. From each donor, a single peripheral blood sample of approximately 120 mL on average was drawn into heparinised tubes. Using a panel that included CD45RO, CCR7, CD25, CD127, CD95 and CD27, naive, central memory, regulatory and stem cell-like memory CD4+ T cells were sorted on a BD FACSAria II. Purity was above 95% for every sorted population. PBMCs were separated immediately by Lymphoprep density gradient centrifugation and were stained directly, without being cultured. So that batch effects would be minimized, each experiment stained and sorted samples in pairs, pairing one healthy donor with one patient.

Broad study findings and their caveats: PCR might favor shorter templates, but patient and control samples were amplified and corrected together, so any skew would affect both groups equally. Sequencing cDNA rather than genomic DNA could over-represent highly expressing activated cells, although activation and CD3 levels did not differ between groups. Because small numbers of individuals were included in the HLA sub-analyses, any influence of HLA type on TCRB rearrangement was left unresolved. Patients with type 1 diabetes made fewer insertions and deleted more nucleotides at VDJ recombination sites, implying thymic rearrangement abnormalities. A moderate but significant shortening of TCRB CDR3 length was observed in type 1 diabetes patients in all four CD4+ subsets. Naive, central memory and regulatory TCRB repertoires appeared more similar among patients than among healthy donors.

All of the isolated RNA was reverse transcribed with the High Capacity cDNA Reverse Transcription Kit, so expressed TCRB transcripts were sequenced. Deep immunoSEQ sequencing was performed on naive, central memory and regulatory T cell samples, with an average of roughly 3.6 million total reads per sample. Sorted cells were lysed in RLT buffer and RNA was extracted with DNase-treated RNeasy Micro or Mini kits, depending on cell number. Each cell subset was processed separately to prevent cross-contamination, with patient and healthy donor samples processed together. The immunoSEQ multiplex PCR was used to amplify TCRB sequences from cDNA, yielding 87-bp fragments that span the CDR3 region. The amplicons were sequenced using the Illumina HiSeq platform. As for the authors' bioinformatics: PCR bias was corrected computationally using synthetic template baselines, and reads within Hamming distance 2 were collapsed, with unmergeable singletons discarded. By aligning reads against IMGT, V, D and J genes, CDR3 length, and insertions or deletions at six rearrangement sites were assigned. Within each subset, clonotype counts were normalized to the number of sorted cells before true diversity and Gini coefficients were calculated with the tcR R package. The overlap coefficient, calculated on TCRB nucleotide sequences, was used to measure repertoire sharing. Out-of-frame TCRB sequences from naive cells were analyzed as a proxy for the pre-selection repertoire. TCRdb carries this immuneACCESS record with in-frame sequences only. Its versions omit some clonotypes, under half of them owing to an unresolved V gene in the studies checked, with the rest unexplained. That table is the source of V, J and clone size, and D and trimming were worked out from the DNA. Counted in this sample were 500,000 to 850,000 clones; roughly 13% of them appeared once. Around 0.04% of the sample is in the top ten clones.

The clonotype was recovered from a man aged 18-30 years with type 1 diabetes. The chain is made from TRBV30 and TRBJ2-2, with the D gene call left open. Sequenced input: naive CD4+ T cells from blood. What the cell subset or site label conveys for this sample: true naive CD4+ T cells. In nucleotide form, the sequence is TGTGCCTGGAGTGTAGGCAGCGGGGAGCTGTTTTTT. It encodes CAWSVGSGELFF.